The 2 T cell receptor beta chains presented below share a single source sample, sequenced in a study of blood T cell repertoires in COVID-19. Using immunoSEQ multiplex PCR, the repertoire was profiled, and TCRdb retains in-frame clones only, with some absent. The data hold approximately 150,000 clones, with approximately 91% observed a single time. The sequencing input was peripheral blood. The receptors originated from a man aged 65-85 years with acute or convalescent COVID-19.

The chain links TRBV7-9 to TRBJ1-1; D is undetermined. The germline gives CDR1 SEHNR, CDR2 FQNEAQ (reference sequence). The V end lost 5 bases, the J end lost 1 base, and 14 bases lay between the germline ends. This CDR3 comprises 15 residues. The chain's CDR3 is CASSPPPGANTEAFF. CDR3 nucleotides: TGTGCCAGCAGCCCTCCCCCGGGAGCGAACACTGAAGCTTTCTTT. The entire variable domain, with the rest obtained from reference TRBV7-9 and TRBJ1-1, is as follows: DTGVSQNPRHKITKRGQNVTFRCDPISEHNRLYWYRQTLGQGPEFLTYFQNEAQLEKSRLLSDRFSAERPKGSFSTLEIQRTEQGDSAMYLCASSPPPGANTEAFFGQGTRLTVV.

V usage is TRBV27 and J usage is TRBJ2-3; 9 bases align to TRBD1. The CDR3 is 17 residues long. CDR1 and CDR2 (germline): MNHEY, SMNVEV (reference sequence). The V segment lost 2 bases and the J segment 5 bases; nucleotides outside the gene matches: 11. The CDR3 protein is CASSLTGQGLYLDTQYF. The CDR3 DNA is TGTGCCAGCAGTTTAACAGGACAGGGGCTCTATCTAGATACGCAGTATTTT.